A selection of T cell receptor beta chains follows, all from one sample in a study of blood T cells in healthy people across ages. Via MiXCR, TCRdb re-called the 5' RACE reads, giving one row per CDR3 protein. This table holds hundreds of thousands of distinct CDR3 sequences, about 34% found once. The sample comprised blood. These receptors came from a woman of 80 years or more in good health. Both conserved end residues are part of each CDR3. A D gene is named only where the DNA matches it firmly. The listing skips clone size in some rows; elsewhere it reads once, few, many or a size class.

D	V	size	J	DNA	CDR3
TRBD2	TRBV20-1	many	TRBJ2-1	TGCAGTGCTAGAGACCTAGCGGGGGGTGGTGAGCAGTTCTTC	CSARDLAGGGEQFF
TRBD1	TRBV7-2	many	TRBJ1-2	TGTGCCAGCAGCCTCCCTCCGGGACAGGGGCCCTATGGCTACACCTTC	CASSLPPGQGPYGYTF
NA	TRBV14	many	TRBJ2-1	TGTGCCAGCAGCCAAGTAGCACTGGCCACGAACAATGAGCAGTTCTTC	CASSQVALATNNEQFF
TRBD1	TRBV12-3/TRBV12-4	NA	TRBJ2-7	TGTGTCAACACACTTTCGGACAGGGATTACGAGCAGTACTTC	CVNTLSDRDYEQYF
NA	TRBV7-3	few	TRBJ2-3	TGTGCCGGCAGCTTAACTCACAGCACAGATACGCAGTATTTT	CAGSLTHSTDTQYF
NA	TRBV11-3	few	TRBJ2-5	TGTGCCAGCAGCTTAGACGGGGGCAACAAACAAGAGACCCAGTACTTC	CASSLDGGNKQETQYF
NA	TRBV7-2	NA	TRBJ1-3	TGTGCCAGCAGCTTACATGGAAACACCATATATTTT	CASSLHGNTIYF
NA	TRBV20-1	NA	TRBJ2-3	TGCAGTGCCCCTCTATCCCCAGATACGCAGTATTTT	CSAPLSPDTQYF
TRBD2	TRBV5-4	many	TRBJ2-3	TGTGCCAGCAGCCAGATAGCGGGGACAGATACGCAGTATTTT	CASSQIAGTDTQYF
TRBD1	TRBV7-9	NA	TRBJ2-7	TGTGCCAGCAGCCCCCAGGGGGACGGCTACTACGAGCAGTACTTC	CASSPQGDGYYEQYF
NA	TRBV30	few	TRBJ2-3	TGTGCCTGGACCCTAGGGGGCACAGATACGCAGTATTTT	CAWTLGGTDTQYF
NA	TRBV7-3	many	TRBJ2-5	TGTGCCAGTGCTGTCGGAGGGGCTGTGGAGACCCAGTACTTC	CASAVGGAVETQYF
NA	TRBV30	once	TRBJ1-6	TGTGCCTATTCGGGACTAACGAAATCACCCCTCCACTTT	CAYSGLTKSPLHF
NA	TRBV30	few	TRBJ1-1	TGTGCCTGGAGGTCAGGGAGTGACACTGAAGCTTTCTTT	CAWRSGSDTEAFF
NA	TRBV11-2	NA	TRBJ1-5	TGTACCGGCAGCTTAGGGGACTCCAGCAATCAGCCCCAGCATTTT	CTGSLGDSSNQPQHF
NA	TRBV4-3	many	TRBJ2-1	TGCGCCAGCAGCCAAGATTTCACCGGGGGCCCCTACAATGAGCAGTTCTTC	CASSQDFTGGPYNEQFF
NA	TRBV5-1	NA	TRBJ2-5	TGCGCCAGCAGCTTGGGTAGCGGACCCCAAGAGACCCAGTACTTC	CASSLGSGPQETQYF
NA	TRBV5-1	many	TRBJ1-1	TGCGCCAGCAGCTTGGACGGGGTAGGGACTGAAGCTTTCTTT	CASSLDGVGTEAFF
NA	TRBV20-1	NA	TRBJ2-3	TGCAGTGCGCAAAGCGGGAGCACAGATACGCAGTATTTT	CSAQSGSTDTQYF
NA	TRBV5-5	many	TRBJ2-1	TGTGCCAGCAGTCGGCAGACCGTCAATGAGCAGTTCTTC	CASSRQTVNEQFF
NA	TRBV9	few	TRBJ2-2	TGTGCCAGCAGCGTAGGGAGTAGCGCCTTTTCGACCGGGGAGCTGTTTTTT	CASSVGSSAFSTGELFF
NA	TRBV20-1	many	TRBJ1-3	TGCAGTGCTAGAGATCGGTCTCTTGGAAACACCATATATTTT	CSARDRSLGNTIYF
NA	TRBV15	NA	TRBJ2-3	TGTGCCACCAGCAGAGATGCAGGAACCGGCACGGATACGCAGTATTTT	CATSRDAGTGTDTQYF
NA	TRBV29-1	few	TRBJ2-3	TGCAGCCCGATCCTGAAGCAATTCAGCACAGATACGCAGTATTTT	CSPILKQFSTDTQYF
TRBD2	TRBV3-1	NA	TRBJ2-5	TGTGCCAGCAGCCAAGATCGAGGATGGCTAGCGGGGAATGAGCAGTACTTC	CASSQDRGWLAGNEQYF
NA	TRBV20-1	NA	TRBJ1-5	TGCAGTGCTAGAGTGTACAAGCTGGGCAATCAGCCCCAGCATTTT	CSARVYKLGNQPQHF
NA	TRBV5-4	many	TRBJ2-3	TGTGCCAGCAGCTCGGGCCCCGCCTTAGAAAGCGGGGATACGCAGTATTTT	CASSSGPALESGDTQYF
TRBD2	TRBV20-1	NA	TRBJ2-1	TGCAGTGCCCCGACTAGCGGGAATATCAATGAGCAGTTCTTC	CSAPTSGNINEQFF
NA	TRBV4-1	few	TRBJ1-1	TGCGCCGGCAGCCAAGAGGCGGGAAGGAGAACTGAAGCTTTCTTT	CAGSQEAGRRTEAFF
NA	TRBV5-1	NA	TRBJ2-2	TGCGCCAGCAGCTTTGATGGGGACGGGGAGCTGTTTTTT	CASSFDGDGELFF
NA	TRBV12-3/TRBV12-4	once	TRBJ2-3	TGTGCCAGCACATCGACTAGAACGGATATGCAGTATTTT	CASTSTRTDMQYF
NA	TRBV7-8	many	TRBJ2-7	TGTGCCAGCAGCTTAGGCGGAAACTACGAGCAGTACTTC	CASSLGGNYEQYF
NA	TRBV7-9	NA	TRBJ1-3	TGTGCCAGCAGCTTAGTGTCGGGCAGCTCTGGAAACACCATATATTTT	CASSLVSGSSGNTIYF
NA	TRBV2	many	TRBJ2-6	TGTGCCAGCAGCCGGGACATGGGGTCTGGGGCCAACGTCCTGACTTTC	CASSRDMGSGANVLTF
TRBD2	TRBV7-9	many	TRBJ2-7	TGTGCCAGCAGCCCCCGAATAGGAATGGAGGGGACTAACTCCTACGAGCAGTACTTC	CASSPRIGMEGTNSYEQYF
NA	TRBV30	NA	TRBJ1-2	TGTGCCTGGAGTGTTCCCCGGCAGGGTAGCTACACCTTC	CAWSVPRQGSYTF
TRBD1	TRBV2	many	TRBJ2-5	TGTGCCAGTTGTGGGGCACAGGGGGTGGCGACCCAGTACTTC	CASCGAQGVATQYF
NA	TRBV7-2	NA	TRBJ2-7	TGTGCCAGCCAGACACACCAGCGGAGCAACTACGAGCAGTACTTC	CASQTHQRSNYEQYF
NA	TRBV16	NA	TRBJ1-1	TGTGCCAGCAGCCAATCCCCAGGGCCCACTGAAGCTTTCTTT	CASSQSPGPTEAFF
NA	TRBV28	NA	TRBJ2-2	TGTGCCAGCAGTTTATTTACGGGGGCCGGGGAGCTGTTTTTT	CASSLFTGAGELFF
NA	TRBV7-9	NA	TRBJ2-4	TGTGCCAGCAGCTCACGGGACATCCTGGGGGACATTCAGTACTTC	CASSSRDILGDIQYF
TRBD2	TRBV20-1	NA	TRBJ2-1	TGCAGTGCCAGAGATTCGGGACTAGCCATCAATGAGCAGTTCTTC	CSARDSGLAINEQFF
NA	TRBV29-1	many	TRBJ1-2	TGCAGCGTTACGAGCTCGGGGGCTGCCCCATCTAACTATGGCTACACCTTC	CSVTSSGAAPSNYGYTF
NA	TRBV6-4	NA	TRBJ2-5	TGTGCCAGCAGTGACTCGGCCTTCCGGGAATCCAATGAGCAGTACTTC	CASSDSAFRESNEQYF
NA	TRBV6-1	few	TRBJ2-2	TGTGCCAGCAGTCGAAATCGGATAAACACCGGGGAGCTGTTTTTT	CASSRNRINTGELFF
TRBD1	TRBV6-5	many	TRBJ1-2	TGTGCCAGCGGGAGTGCTCAGGGGGTCGGCTACACCTTC	CASGSAQGVGYTF